This TCR beta chain was obtained from a study of radiotherapy plus CTLA-4 blockade in lung cancer. Study context: An objective response was seen in around 17% of patients, and disease control in around 33%.

Sequenced by immunoSEQ multiplex PCR; TCRdb stores in-frame clones only, minus some. The sample has 85,000 to 90,000 clones, roughly 86% seen once. V was pared by 0 bases and J by 1 base, with 13 bases between. CDR1 is SGDLS and CDR2 is YYNGEE in the germline V gene. CDR3 length: 16 amino acids. The specimen comprised peripheral blood, sampled from a patient treated with radiotherapy plus ipilimumab. The sequence derives from a human donor with non-small cell lung cancer that progressed on radiotherapy plus ipilimumab. The chain couples TRBV9 to TRBJ1-1; D perhaps matches TRBD1 (5 bases). In nucleotides, the CDR3 is TGTGCCAGCAGCGTAGGGCCCAGGGCGGAGAACACTGAAGCTTTCTTT. Encoded protein: CASSVGPRAENTEAFF.